This T cell receptor beta chain was recorded in a study of T cell responses to AZD1222 COVID-19 vaccine. The germline V gene has CDR1 SGDLS and CDR2 YYNGEE. CDR3 length: 16 residues. V lost 0 bases and J lost 6; bases outside the gene matches: 4. Notes on the study in general: Vaccine-associated CD4 TCRs spanned spike, dominant at 160-218 and 743-854. Seropositivity was recorded at baseline in only a handful of AZD1222 recipients.

TCRdb's table, derived via immunoSEQ multiplex PCR, lists solely in-frame clones and lacks some. The table has about 150,000 clones, 91% seen once. Worth noting for this clone: Its matching antigen is unknown.

The TCR comes from an adult in good health. V usage is TRBV9 and J usage is TRBJ2-3; TRBD2 agrees at 13 bases. Sequencing was performed on peripheral blood, taken on day 0 of AZD1222 vaccination. CDR3: CASSVGTSGSQDTQYF. The CDR3 DNA reads as TGTGCCAGCAGCGTAGGGACTAGCGGGAGTCAGGATACGCAGTATTTT.